A single T cell receptor beta chain is shown here with its context. What it binds is not known. Roughly 2.2 micrograms of genomic DNA from cryopreserved PBMCs went into TCR beta libraries. Profiling relied on immunoSEQ multiplex PCR, and the TCRdb table lists in-frame clones only, not all of them. The profile covers 120,000 to 150,000 clones, with less than 95% appearing a single time and more than 10% taken by the ten largest. The data were obtained in a study of cytotoxic CD8 clonotypes in ibrutinib-treated CLL. Study background: Investigators reported some 25 partial and 2 complete responses; after median roughly 70 months, around 15 patients remained remitted and about 12 progressed.

V lost 7 bases and J lost 8, with 20 bases in between. CDR3 size: 14 residues. Germline-derived CDR1 and CDR2 are LNHDA and SQIVND (reference sequence). Findings of the study overall: Ibrutinib response saw clonality rise, and progression saw it return toward baseline. Sustained-remission and progressing patients' sampling times differed.

The rearrangement links TRBV19 to TRBJ1-2; perhaps TRBD1 as D (6 bases). This receptor was taken from a human donor with chronic lymphocytic leukemia. This sample comprised PBMCs, obtained after 12 months of ibrutinib treatment. CDR3 coding DNA: TGTGCCAGTAAACCTTCAGGGGTCCTTTTGGGCTACACCTTC. It translates to CASKPSGVLLGYTF.